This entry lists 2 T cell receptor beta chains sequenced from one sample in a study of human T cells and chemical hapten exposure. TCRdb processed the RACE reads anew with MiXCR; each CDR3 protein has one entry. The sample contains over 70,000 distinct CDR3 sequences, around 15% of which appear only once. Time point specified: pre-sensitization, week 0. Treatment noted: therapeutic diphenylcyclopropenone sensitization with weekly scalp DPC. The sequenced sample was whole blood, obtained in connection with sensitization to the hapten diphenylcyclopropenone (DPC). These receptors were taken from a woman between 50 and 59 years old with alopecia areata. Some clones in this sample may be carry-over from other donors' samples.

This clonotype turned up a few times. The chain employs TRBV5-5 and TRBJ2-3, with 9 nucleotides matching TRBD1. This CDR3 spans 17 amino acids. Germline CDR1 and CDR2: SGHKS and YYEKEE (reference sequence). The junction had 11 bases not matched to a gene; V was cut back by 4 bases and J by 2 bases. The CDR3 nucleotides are TGTGCCAGCAGCCCGAACCGGGGGACAGGGTTCACAGATACGCAGTATTTT. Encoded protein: CASSPNRGTGFTDTQYF.

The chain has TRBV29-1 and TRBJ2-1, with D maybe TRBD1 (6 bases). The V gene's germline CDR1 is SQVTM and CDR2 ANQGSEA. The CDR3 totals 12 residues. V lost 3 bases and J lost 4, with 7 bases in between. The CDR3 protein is CSVDTGYNEQFF. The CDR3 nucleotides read TGCAGCGTTGATACAGGGTACAATGAGCAGTTCTTC.